This T cell receptor (beta chain) was obtained from a study of OX40 agonist ivuxolimab in advanced cancers. The investigators sampled blood at baseline, at cycle 4 day 1, and at cycle 7 day 1. V shed 7 bases, J shed 3 bases, and the junction held 3 bases outside the gene matches. The CDR3 spans 13 residues. Germline CDR1 and CDR2: SGHVS and FQNEAQ. The protocol was immunoSEQ multiplex PCR, while the TCRdb copy is restricted to in-frame clones and leaves out a portion. The profile shows fewer than 25,000 clones, 83% of them singletons. The source material was CD4+ or CD8+ T cells sorted from blood, sampled in a trial of the OX40 agonist ivuxolimab. The V call is TRBV7-8, the J call TRBJ2-7; 10 nucleotides agree with TRBD2. The sequence came from an adult with an advanced solid tumor such as melanoma, head and neck, liver or kidney cancer. The CDR3 spells CASNSGGNYEQYF. The CDR3 DNA reads as TGTGCCAGCAATAGCGGGGGGAACTACGAGCAGTACTTC. The full variable domain, with the rest looked up from reference TRBV7-8 and TRBJ2-7, is GAGVSQSPRYKVAKRGQDVALRCDPISGHVSLFWYQQALGQGPEFLTYFQNEAQLDKSGLPSDRFFAERPEGSVSTLKIQRTQQEDSAVYLCASNSGGNYEQYFGPGTRLTVT.